The 15 T cell receptor beta chains reported below all come from one sample, sequenced in a study of technical replicates of blood from several donors. Profiling relied on immunoSEQ multiplex PCR, and the TCRdb table lists in-frame clones only, not all of them. The sample has about 49,000 clones, roughly nine tenths seen once. Sequenced sample: PBMCs. The receptors derive from a human donor in good health. Some clones in this sample may be carry-over from other donors' samples.

The chain employs TRBV9 and TRBJ2-2; D might be TRBD1 (5 bases). Looked up from germline, CDR1 is SGDLS and CDR2 is YYNGEE. CDR3 length: 15 residues. V was pared by 4 bases and J by 0 bases, with 10 bases between. CDR3 sequence: CASSRLDTNTGELFF. As DNA, the CDR3 is TGTGCCAGCAGCCGTTTGGACACGAACACCGGGGAGCTGTTTTTT.

The chain links TRBV7-9 to TRBJ2-5, with 7 bases aligning to TRBD1. V shed 1 base, J shed 4 bases, and the junction held 6 bases outside the gene matches. The CDR3 runs 15 residues. Looked up from germline, CDR1 is SEHNR and CDR2 is FQNEAQ (reference sequence). CDR3 coding DNA: TGTGCCAGCAGCTTAGACAGGGGTTTGATAGAGACCCAGTACTTC. Amino acid sequence: CASSLDRGLIETQYF.

This chain links TRBV4-2 with TRBJ1-6; possible D gene TRBD1, 6 bases. V shed 0 bases and J shed 9 bases, with 15 bases lying between them. The CDR3 length is 16 residues. Germline CDR1 is LGHNA and CDR2 is YNFKEQ. The CDR3 reads CASSQDLDSGISPLHF. The CDR3 DNA follows: TGTGCCAGCAGCCAAGATCTGGACAGCGGGATTTCACCCCTCCACTTT.

This chain links TRBV5-6 with TRBJ1-2; no clear D gene. This CDR3 comprises 12 residues. With 4 bases removed from V and 5 bases from J, the gap between germline ends came to 9 bases. Looked up from germline, CDR1 is SGHDT and CDR2 is YYEEEE. The CDR3 region has the DNA TGTGCCAGCAGCCTTACGACTTATGGCTACACCTTC. Protein sequence: CASSLTTYGYTF. The whole variable domain, filled in from reference TRBV5-6 and TRBJ1-2, reads DAGVTQSPTHLIKTRGQQVTLRCSPKSGHDTVSWYQQALGQGPQFIFQYYEEEERQRGNFPDRFSGHQFPNYSSELNVNALLLGDSALYLCASSLTTYGYTFGSGTRLTVV.

The rearrangement uses TRBV7-8 and TRBJ2-7, with D possibly matching TRBD2 (6 bases). Deletions cut 6 bases from V and 2 bases from J, with 17 bases between. The CDR3 extends over 15 amino acids. The germline CDR1 and CDR2 sequences are SGHVS and FQNEAQ. The chain's CDR3 is CASRLNRERTYEQYF. The DNA of the CDR3 is TGTGCCAGCAGACTTAACCGGGAGAGGACCTACGAGCAGTACTTC.

The chain couples TRBV5-1 to TRBJ2-7, with 8 bases lining up with TRBD1. The germline gives CDR1 SGHRS, CDR2 YFSETQ. V lost 4 bases and J lost 6; bases outside the gene matches: 9. The CDR3 sequence is 14 residues long. The CDR3 here is CASSPGTGGGEQYF. Written as DNA, the CDR3 is TGCGCCAGCAGCCCAGGGACAGGCGGCGGCGAGCAGTACTTC.

The chain has TRBV5-1 and TRBJ1-4; D is perhaps TRBD1 (5 bases). There are 15 residues in the CDR3. With 0 bases removed from V and 2 bases from J, the gap between germline ends came to 8 bases. The germline CDR1 and CDR2 sequences are SGHRS and YFSETQ. CDR3 region: CASSLGGTTNEKLFF. CDR3 nucleotide sequence: TGCGCCAGCAGCTTGGGTGGGACTACTAATGAAAAACTGTTTTTT.

This rearrangement joins TRBV11-2 to TRBJ2-3; possible D gene TRBD1, 5 bases. Germline loops: CDR1 SGHAT, CDR2 FQNNGV. CDR3 length: 16 amino acids. Trimming shortened V by 5 bases and J by 3 bases, and 18 bases separated the two germline ends. CDR3 nucleotides: TGTGCCAGCAGCCCCTCTCCAGGGTATTTGACAGATACGCAGTATTTT. Its translation is CASSPSPGYLTDTQYF.

The chain employs TRBV25-1 and TRBJ2-5; 7 nucleotides match TRBD1. This CDR3 is built from 16 residues. The trim removed 1 base at V and 1 base at J, leaving 6 bases unmatched. Germline V gives CDR1 MGHDK, CDR2 SYGVNS. The DNA of the CDR3 is TGTGCCAGCAGTGAATTCCTCGGGGACAGCCAAGAGACCCAGTACTTC. Its translation: CASSEFLGDSQETQYF.

This sequence joins TRBV30 and TRBJ2-5, with a weak D call TRBD2 (5 bases). Germline CDR1 GTSNPN, CDR2 SVGIG (reference sequence). The CDR3 has 11 amino acids. V was cut by 4 bases and J by 7 bases, with 10 bases left in between. The CDR3 loop is CAWNTGVTQYF. As DNA, the CDR3 is TGTGCCTGGAACACCGGGGTGACCCAGTACTTC.

The chain links TRBV5-5 to TRBJ1-4; tentatively, D is TRBD1 (5 bases). The germline gives CDR1 SGHKS, CDR2 YYEKEE (reference sequence). Trimming stripped 0 bases from V and 6 bases from J, with 9 bases between. CDR3 length: 14 residues. The CDR3, as DNA: TGTGCCAGCAGCTTGGTTTCACAGGATGAAAAACTGTTTTTT. This gives the protein CASSLVSQDEKLFF.

The rearrangement uses TRBV5-1 and TRBJ1-1, with TRBD1 identical over 9 bases. The germline V gene has CDR1 SGHRS and CDR2 YFSETQ. CDR3 length equals 13 residues. After removal of 2 bases from V and 8 bases from J, the junction contained 4 bases not matched to a gene. CDR3 region: CASSFGDRAEAFF. In DNA, the CDR3 is TGCGCCAGCAGCTTTGGGGACAGGGCCGAAGCTTTCTTT. Using reference TRBV5-1 and TRBJ1-1 for the parts outside the CDR3, the full variable domain is KAGVTQTPRYLIKTRGQQVTLSCSPISGHRSVSWYQQTPGQGLQFLFEYFSETQRNKGNFPGRFSGRQFSNSRSEMNVSTLELGDSALYLCASSFGDRAEAFFGQGTRLTVV.

The chain joins TRBV11-2 to TRBJ1-3; TRBD1 matches at 11 bases. Per germline, CDR1 SGHAT and CDR2 FQNNGV. Trimming removed 5 bases from V and 0 bases from J; junction bases left unmatched: 12. This CDR3 region has 19 residues. The chain's CDR3 is CASSGLRDRGDHSGNTIYF. The DNA for the CDR3 is TGTGCCAGCAGCGGACTACGGGACAGGGGGGATCACTCTGGAAACACCATATATTTT.

The chain is built from TRBV9 and TRBJ2-5; 9 bases are a match to TRBD2. Germline V CDR1 and CDR2: SGDLS, YYNGEE. The CDR3 has 14 residues. The V and J ends lost 0 bases and 5 bases, in that order; junction bases with no gene match: 2. CDR3 sequence reads: CASSVDSGSETQYF. The CDR3 region has the DNA TGTGCCAGCAGCGTAGATAGCGGGAGTGAGACCCAGTACTTC.

This chain joins TRBV5-6 and TRBJ1-1; 9 bases are shared with TRBD1. This CDR3 has 15 amino acids. Germline lookup yields CDR1 SGHDT and CDR2 YYEEEE. The V gene end was trimmed by 3 bases and the J gene end by 3 bases; junction bases not matched to a gene: 6. The chain's CDR3 is CASSYGQGRYTEAFF. The CDR3 DNA sequence: TGTGCCAGCAGCTATGGACAGGGGAGGTACACTGAAGCTTTCTTT.